Listed below are T cell receptor beta chains from one sample, sequenced in a study of T cell responses to AZD1222 COVID-19 vaccine. Repertoires were generated with immunoSEQ multiplex PCR, while TCRdb's copy carries only in-frame clones and drops some. The sample has about 83,000 clones, 86% seen once; the top ten hold 8.5% to 10%. Sequencing was performed on peripheral blood, taken on day 0 of AZD1222 vaccination. The receptor source for this set is an adult in good health. Both conserved end residues are part of each CDR3. Clone size is shown for a subset of rows, as once, few, many or a class of expanded clone.

V gene: TRBV7-6
clone size: .
CDR3 protein: CASSPSRGSHTEAFF

V gene: TRBV6-5
clone size: .
CDR3 protein: CASSRWTGGNQPQHF

V gene: TRBV5-1
clone size: .
CDR3 protein: CASSSSVPTYEQYF

V gene: TRBV6-5
clone size: once
CDR3 protein: CASSLRTDYTEAFF

V gene: TRBV5-6
clone size: .
CDR3 protein: CASSLGQWADQPQHF

V gene: TRBV5-1
clone size: .
CDR3 protein: CASSSQQRTETQYF

V gene: TRBV30
clone size: few
CDR3 protein: CARDTAGANVLTF

V gene: TRBV28
clone size: .
CDR3 protein: CASSPRQGAPGQPQHF

V gene: TRBV11-2
clone size: .
CDR3 protein: CASSSSAETQYF

V gene: TRBV15
clone size: .
CDR3 protein: CATSRDPGGLNTEAFF